The source of this TCR beta chain is a study of shared clonotypes between healthy human individuals (dated by TCRdb to 2020 to 2022). Regarding the complete study: Three men and two women, aged 18 to 49 years, made up the cohort. For each donor, CD4 naive and CD4 memory were each run on three plates, CD8 naive on two plates, and CD8 memory on one plate. Blood TCR repertoires of roughly five healthy adults were deeply sequenced to estimate repertoire size and the extent of clonotype sharing between individuals. Different laboratories and diverse techniques were used to prepare libraries and sequence TCR repertoires, to increase sequencing depth and limit assay-specific biases. Per donor, leukapheresis produced somewhere between about 0.85 and 10 billion PBMCs.

The cysteine opens and the phenylalanine closes a CDR3 of 16 amino acids. Kept here is only the CDR3 DNA, which spans 48 bases and is read in frame from base 1. V sheds 0 bases and J sheds 6 bases, leaving 15 bases between their ends. Based on the germline V gene, the CDR1 and CDR2 sequences are MGHRA and YSYEKL. On the study overall, not on this receptor specifically: Incomplete sequencing was indicated by rarefaction of sorted-subset datasets, despite the large sequencing depth. Higher generation probabilities were observed for clonotypes shared by all four sorted-subset donors than for non-shared clonotypes. Pairwise subsampling indicated that sequencing depth was expected to affect the degree of clonotype sharing among donors. Because the study included a small number of donors, the genetic and exposure-history diversity represented was limited. Across four donors, about 5.2% of naive CD4, 3% to 3.5% of naive CD8, 2.3% of memory CD4, and approximately 0.4% of memory CD8 clonotypes were shared. Estimated clonotype richness was generally larger for naive than for memory subsets. Only blood was sampled, and tissue TCR repertoires likely differ from those in blood.

Regarding this clone: This clone's antigen is unknown. Base qualities are not recorded, but no much larger clone differs from it by a single base.

Using the deep immunoSEQ assay, multiplex PCR amplified TCR CDR3 regions from genomic DNA. Genomic DNA extracted from each cell subset was distributed evenly over all wells of several immunoSEQ 96-well plates, and each plate served as one replicate. For sorted subsets, around 200 ng genomic DNA, equal to tens of thousands of T cell genomes, was loaded into each replicate PCR. Purified libraries were quantified with a Qubit 3.0 fluorometer, sized on a Bioanalyzer 2100, and re-quantified with the KAPA Library Quantification kit. Each immunoSEQ 96-well plate was sequenced on its own single-read 150-cycle Illumina NextSeq 550 flow cell. In the authors' own workflow: Because only junctional sequences without quality scores were contained in the immunoSEQ output, filtering matching that applied to full-length reads could not be performed. Sequences were annotated with PyIR, a Python wrapper for IgBLAST v1.9, and V/J genes and CDR3 were assigned using IMGT germline references. Reads with weak V/J assignments (E-value above 1e-6), missing CDR3, stop codons, out-of-frame junctions, or ambiguous translated residues were removed. V3J clonotypes were defined as sequences sharing an identical inferred V gene, J gene, and CDR3 amino acid sequence. Percentage overlap between repertoires was calculated by dividing the number of shared unique clonotypes by the size of the smaller repertoire. RTK rarefaction, the Chao1 estimator, and Recon v2.1 estimates of unobserved clonotypes were used to assess repertoire richness. For all TCRbeta clonotypes obtained by the gDNA method from several donors, generation probabilities were computed with OLGA. Held by TCRdb, this immuneACCESS table contains in-frame sequences only and omits some clones. Under half of the omission traces to an unresolved V gene where checked; the cause of the rest is unknown. That table is the source of V, J and clone size, and D and trimming were worked out from the DNA. This sample lists around 1.9 million clones; just over 90% were detected once. The ten largest clones take up 1.5% to 2% of the sample.

CD8 naive samples were CD45RO-negative cells positively selected for CCR7, giving a CD45RA+CCR7+ population that excluded TemRA cells. The donors were healthy, HIV-negative adults who had no recently reported acute infections or vaccinations. Every donor was a Caucasian adult residing in Nashville, Tennessee, USA. Blood was collected by leukapheresis, and PBMCs were isolated by Ficoll-Histopaque density gradient centrifugation and then cryopreserved in liquid nitrogen vapor phase. Analytical flow cytometry was used to check the purity and quantity of each magnetically sorted T cell population. From each sorted fraction, genomic DNA was isolated and quantified by UV absorbance on a Nanodrop 2000c.

Rearrangement joined TRBV4-1 to TRBJ1-5; D gene: possibly TRBD1, on 5 matching bases. The sequencing sample was made of naive CD8+ T cells from PBMCs. Per the publication, the cell subset or site label means: CD45RA+CCR7+. The TCR comes from a man younger than 35 in good health. Some clones in this sample may be carry-over from other donors' samples. CDR3 sequence: CASSQEVGKGVQPQHF. The DNA sequence reads TGCGCCAGCAGCCAAGAGGTCGGTAAAGGGGTTCAGCCCCAGCATTTT.